The next 18 T cell receptor beta chains were all read from a single sample in a study of T cell responses to AZD1222 COVID-19 vaccine. The data were produced by immunoSEQ multiplex PCR, yet TCRdb's version contains in-frame clones alone and is incomplete. The data show approximately 130,000 clones, approximately 93% seen once. Sequencing used peripheral blood, obtained on day 0 of AZD1222 vaccination. These receptors came from an adult in good health.

The chain joins TRBV18 to TRBJ2-7; 7 bases align to TRBD1. Germline trimming cut 5 bases from V and 5 bases from J; bases unmatched to any gene: 9. From germline, CDR1 is KGHSH and CDR2 LQKENI. The CDR3 has 14 residues. The CDR3 nucleotides are TGTGCCAGCTCAGCGCTAGACAGGGTCCACGAGCAGTACTTC. Translated: CASSALDRVHEQYF.

The V and J genes are TRBV5-1 and TRBJ2-7; the match to TRBD1 covers 7 bases. CDR1 and CDR2 (germline): SGHRS, YFSETQ. Germline trimming cut 0 bases from V and 4 bases from J; bases unmatched to any gene: 4. The CDR3 sequence is 14 residues long. The CDR3 sequence is CASSLGQGGYEQYF. The CDR3 coding sequence is TGCGCCAGCAGCTTGGGACAGGGTGGATACGAGCAGTACTTC.

The genes are TRBV5-1 and TRBJ1-2; D is unresolved. The length of the CDR3 is 13 residues. CDR1 and CDR2 from the germline V gene are SGHRS and YFSETQ. V was cut by 0 bases and J by 7 bases, with 10 bases left in between. This CDR3 is CASSLVGFGGYTF. The CDR3 coding sequence is TGCGCCAGCAGCTTGGTTGGGTTTGGTGGCTACACCTTC.

The chain combines TRBV6-2 or TRBV6-3 with TRBJ1-2; TRBD1 might be the D (6 bases). The germline gives CDR1 MNHEY, CDR2 SVGEGT. V was clipped by 2 bases and J by 8 bases, with 12 bases between them. The CDR3 contains 13 residues. CDR3 amino acids: CASSYGEGGGYTF. The CDR3 DNA is TGTGCCAGCAGTTACGGCGAGGGGGGCGGCTACACCTTC.

The chain uses TRBV5-4 and TRBJ2-5; D is ambiguous. V gave up 0 bases and J gave up 3 bases, with 9 bases separating them. The CDR3 has 14 amino acids. Germline assignment: CDR1 SGHNT and CDR2 YYREEE (reference sequence). CDR3 DNA sequence: TGTGCCAGCAGCTTGGACAGCCGGGAAGAGACCCAGTACTTC. Protein sequence: CASSLDSREETQYF.

J is TRBJ1-1 and V is TRBV7-9; D ambiguous. This CDR3 contains 15 residues. V was cut by 2 bases and J by 1 base, with 11 bases left in between. Germline CDR1 SEHNR, CDR2 FQNEAQ (reference sequence). The CDR3 DNA sequence: TGTGCCAGCAGCTTATTGGCGTCCCCGAACACTGAAGCTTTCTTT. As protein: CASSLLASPNTEAFF.

This chain connects TRBV6-5 to TRBJ1-4; D perhaps matches TRBD1 (5 bases). Germline lookup yields CDR1 MNHEY and CDR2 SVGAGI. The V end lost 6 bases, the J end lost 6 bases, and 14 bases lay between the germline ends. CDR3 length: 14 amino acids. This CDR3 is CASSRREVYEKLFF. DNA of the CDR3: TGTGCCAGCAGCCGCAGGGAGGTGTATGAAAAACTGTTTTTT.

J is TRBJ2-7 and V is TRBV7-9; tentatively, D is TRBD2 (6 bases). V dropped 5 bases and J dropped 1 base, with 18 bases sitting between them. Germline V CDR1 and CDR2: SEHNR, FQNEAQ (reference sequence). This CDR3 is 16 amino acids long. CDR3 residues: CASSPGSGGDSYEQYF. Here the CDR3 DNA reads TGTGCCAGCAGCCCTGGTAGTGGCGGGGATTCCTACGAGCAGTACTTC.

The chain links TRBV7-9 to TRBJ1-2, with D tentatively TRBD1 (6 bases). The germline CDR1 and CDR2 sequences are SEHNR and FQNEAQ (reference sequence). This CDR3 is 15 amino acids long. V lost 8 bases, J lost 5 bases, and 21 bases lay in between. In DNA form, the CDR3 reads TGTGCCAGCCAGAGGGGGACGACCATTCTTTATGGCTACACCTTC. It encodes CASQRGTTILYGYTF.

The chain employs TRBV7-6 and TRBJ1-3; tentatively, D is TRBD1 (5 bases). Trimming shortened V by 1 base and J by 2 bases, and 6 bases separated the two germline ends. Per the germline V gene, CDR1 is SGHVS and CDR2 is FNYEAQ. The CDR3 has 14 residues. The chain's CDR3 is CASSLGGPGNTIYF. CDR3 in DNA: TGTGCCAGCAGCTTAGGGGGCCCTGGAAACACCATATATTTT.

Only one count was recorded for this clone. The V call is TRBV6-4, the J call TRBJ1-2; D may be TRBD1 (5 bases). V was cut by 6 bases and J by 3 bases, with 11 bases left in between. The CDR3 length is 13 residues. Germline values: CDR1 MRHNA, CDR2 SNTAGT. This chain's CDR3 is CASSAGTDYGYTF. Written as DNA, the CDR3 is TGTGCCAGCAGCGCCGGGACGGACTATGGCTACACCTTC.

This chain uses TRBV2 with TRBJ2-5; tentatively, D is TRBD1 (6 bases). Germline values: CDR1 SNHLY, CDR2 FYNNEI. CDR3 length equals 13 residues. Trimming removed 5 bases from V and 2 bases from J, with 9 bases in between. The CDR3 loop reads CASSTDRQETQYF. CDR3 sequence (DNA): TGTGCCAGCAGTACGGACAGACAAGAGACCCAGTACTTC.

This clone was counted between two and nine times. The chain joins TRBV2 to TRBJ2-6; 9 bases agree with TRBD1. V lost 4 bases and J lost 0; bases outside the gene matches: 7. The CDR3 consists of 18 residues. Germline V gene data show CDR1 as SNHLY and CDR2 as FYNNEI. CDR3: CASSALTGGGSGANVLTF. DNA for the CDR3: TGTGCCAGCAGTGCCCTGACAGGGGGAGGCTCTGGGGCCAACGTCCTGACTTTC. Variable domain in full (rest from reference TRBV2 and TRBJ2-6): EPEVTQTPSHQVTQMGQEVILRCVPISNHLYFYWYRQILGQKVEFLVSFYNNEISEKSEIFDDQFSVERPDGSNFTLKIRSTKLEDSAMYFCASSALTGGGSGANVLTFGAGSRLTVL.

V is TRBV2 and J is TRBJ1-3; possible D gene TRBD1, 5 bases. The CDR3 has 13 amino acids. The germline gives CDR1 SNHLY, CDR2 FYNNEI. V was shortened by 1 base and J by 6 bases, with 7 bases between the two germline ends. CDR3 in amino acids: CASSEGGANTIYF. CDR3 bases: TGTGCCAGCAGTGAAGGCGGGGCAAACACCATATATTTT. Using reference TRBV2 and TRBJ1-3 for the parts outside the CDR3, the full variable domain is EPEVTQTPSHQVTQMGQEVILRCVPISNHLYFYWYRQILGQKVEFLVSFYNNEISEKSEIFDDQFSVERPDGSNFTLKIRSTKLEDSAMYFCASSEGGANTIYFGEGSWLTVV.

The CDR3 loop is CASRAQAANQPQHF. CDR3 nucleotide sequence: TGTGCCAGCAGAGCCCAGGCGGCGAATCAGCCCCAGCATTTT. The J gene is TRBJ1-5, the V gene TRBV2; D call uncertain. Trimming left V 6 bases short and J 4 bases short, with 13 bases between. Germline lookup yields CDR1 SNHLY and CDR2 FYNNEI. This CDR3 is built from 14 residues.

The rearrangement links TRBV5-3 to TRBJ2-3, with unresolved D. TRBV5-3 is an ORF; its function is uncertain. CDR3 size: 16 residues. The V and J ends lost 0 bases and 1 base respectively, with 12 bases between them. CDR3 nucleotides: TGTGCCAGAAGCTTGGAGACCACGCGGCGCACAGATACGCAGTATTTT. Its protein is CARSLETTRRTDTQYF.

The chain is built from TRBV2 and TRBJ2-7; D remains ambiguous. Germline V gene data show CDR1 as SNHLY and CDR2 as FYNNEI. CDR3 size: 12 residues. Trimming cost V 7 bases and J 4 bases, with 11 bases left between them. The CDR3 coding sequence is TGTGCCAGCAACGATGTAGGGTACGAGCAGTACTTC. Its translation is CASNDVGYEQYF.

V and J are TRBV28 and TRBJ1-2; no clear D gene. Trimming shortened V by 9 bases and J by 2 bases, and 10 bases separated the two germline ends. In germline, CDR1 is MDHEN, CDR2 SYDVKM. There are 12 residues in the CDR3. The chain's CDR3 is CASYWQNYGYTF. As DNA, the CDR3 is TGTGCCAGTTACTGGCAGAACTATGGCTACACCTTC.